The next 21 T cell receptor beta chains were all read from a single sample in a study of blood T cell repertoires in COVID-19. Sequencing was performed with immunoSEQ multiplex PCR; in TCRdb, only in-frame clones are kept and a portion is missing. This sample carries 200,000 to 250,000 clones, 70% to 90% of them seen once, and the ten largest clones take more than 2%. Sequencing was performed on peripheral blood. All receptors come from a woman between 70 and 85 years old with COVID-19, enrolled during active disease.

In nucleotides, the CDR3 is TGTGCCATCAGTGAGGGTGGGACTAGCGGGAGGGGAAACAATGAGCAGTTCTTC. It yields the protein CAISEGGTSGRGNNEQFF. V and J are TRBV10-3 and TRBJ2-1; 16 nucleotides align to TRBD2. The germline V gene has CDR1 ENHRY and CDR2 SYGVKD. This CDR3 is 18 amino acids long. V lost 2 bases to trimming and J lost 5 bases; unmatched junction nucleotides: 6.

This sequence joins TRBV27 and TRBJ2-1, with 11 bases fitting TRBD1. CDR1 and CDR2 from the germline V gene are MNHEY and SMNVEV (reference sequence). V shed 6 bases, J shed 8 bases, and the junction held 12 bases outside the gene matches. The CDR3 has 16 amino acids. CDR3: CASSPEGQGARDEQFF. The CDR3 nucleotides read TGTGCCAGCAGCCCCGAAGGACAGGGGGCGCGGGATGAGCAGTTCTTC.

The gene calls are TRBV5-8 and TRBJ2-2; 10 bases align to TRBD1. The CDR3 runs to 15 residues. Losses at the gene ends were 4 bases for V and 7 bases for J; bases not matched to a gene: 7. Germline V gene data show CDR1 as SGHTS and CDR2 as YDEGEE. In nucleotides, the CDR3 is TGTGCCAGCAGCATACGACAGGGGGCTGGCGGGGAGCTGTTTTTT. Translating gives CASSIRQGAGGELFF.

The chain recombines TRBV5-1 with TRBJ1-4; tentatively, D is TRBD1 (5 bases). This CDR3 has 14 amino acids. Trimming took 2 bases from V and 2 from J, leaving 7 bases between them. CDR1 and CDR2 from the germline V gene are SGHRS and YFSETQ. The CDR3 DNA sequence: TGCGCCAGCAGCTTCGACAGTACTAATGAAAAACTGTTTTTT. Encoded protein: CASSFDSTNEKLFF.

This chain links TRBV28 with TRBJ1-2, with no clear D. Trimming removed 6 bases at V and 5 bases at J, with 19 bases between. Germline CDR1 MDHEN, CDR2 SYDVKM. The CDR3 totals 15 residues. The DNA of the CDR3 is TGTGCCAGCAGCTTCCCCAGGCACGACAAGTATGGCTACACCTTC. Its protein product is CASSFPRHDKYGYTF.

The V and J genes are TRBV19 and TRBJ1-1; TRBD1 might be the D (5 bases). Germline assignment: CDR1 LNHDA and CDR2 SQIVND (reference sequence). This CDR3 has 14 amino acids. Trimming removed 7 bases from V and 5 bases from J, with 17 bases in between. The CDR3 DNA reads as TGTGCCAGTAAAGGGGAACCGCTAGGGACTGAAGCTTTCTTT. Its protein product is CASKGEPLGTEAFF. Full variable domain (missing parts from reference TRBV19 and TRBJ1-1): DGGITQSPKYLFRKEGQNVTLSCEQNLNHDAMYWYRQDPGQGLRLIYYSQIVNDFQKGDIAEGYSVSREKKESFPLTVTSAQKNPTAFYLCASKGEPLGTEAFFGQGTRLTVV.

This chain joins TRBV19 and TRBJ2-2; 8 bases map to TRBD1. The V and J ends lost 5 bases and 4 bases, in that order; junction bases with no gene match: 9. Germline assignment: CDR1 LNHDA and CDR2 SQIVND (reference sequence). This CDR3 is 16 amino acids long. The CDR3, as DNA: TGTGCCAGTAGTCACGGACAGGGAAGAGGCACCGGGGAGCTGTTTTTT. It yields the protein CASSHGQGRGTGELFF. The entire variable domain, with the rest obtained from reference TRBV19 and TRBJ2-2, is as follows: DGGITQSPKYLFRKEGQNVTLSCEQNLNHDAMYWYRQDPGQGLRLIYYSQIVNDFQKGDIAEGYSVSREKKESFPLTVTSAQKNPTAFYLCASSHGQGRGTGELFFGEGSRLTVL.

The chain couples TRBV4-3 to TRBJ2-2; 7 bases line up with TRBD1. J lost 1 base, V lost 4 bases, and 3 bases had no gene match. CDR1 is LGHNA, CDR2 YSLEER, per germline. This CDR3 region has 15 residues. The CDR3 coding sequence is TGCGCCAGCAGCCTCCGGGACAGGAACACCGGGGAGCTGTTTTTT. Residues: CASSLRDRNTGELFF.

This clone has only one observation. This chain connects TRBV6-5 to TRBJ1-1; possibly TRBD1 for D (5 bases). With 0 bases removed from V and 5 bases from J, the gap between germline ends came to 10 bases. Germline V gene sequence: CDR1 MNHEY, CDR2 SVGAGI. The CDR3 contains 14 residues. The CDR3 loop reads CASSYSGGMTEAFF. The CDR3 nucleotides read TGTGCCAGCAGTTACTCCGGGGGTATGACTGAAGCTTTCTTT.

This chain connects TRBV7-8 to TRBJ1-1; a possible D gene is TRBD1 (6 bases). The germline CDR1 and CDR2 sequences are SGHVS and FQNEAQ. This CDR3 is built from 15 residues. Trimming removed 5 bases from V and 3 bases from J, with 16 bases in between. The CDR3 DNA is TGTGCCAGCAGCCTTACAGGGCCAAAGGACACTGAAGCTTTCTTT. Its protein product is CASSLTGPKDTEAFF. Complete variable domain (other parts from reference TRBV7-8 and TRBJ1-1): GAGVSQSPRYKVAKRGQDVALRCDPISGHVSLFWYQQALGQGPEFLTYFQNEAQLDKSGLPSDRFFAERPEGSVSTLKIQRTQQEDSAVYLCASSLTGPKDTEAFFGQGTRLTVV.

This rearrangement joins TRBV24-1 to TRBJ1-1; D is perhaps TRBD1 (6 bases). Trimming pared 7 bases from V and 1 base from J, leaving 21 bases between. Germline V gene data show CDR1 as KGHDR and CDR2 as SFDVKD. The CDR3 is 17 residues long. CDR3 region: CATSFNPGQRGNTEAFF. The CDR3 region has the DNA TGTGCCACCAGCTTTAACCCGGGACAAAGAGGGAACACTGAAGCTTTCTTT.

The CDR3 spells CASSGLADYNEQFF. DNA of the CDR3: TGTGCCAGCTCGGGACTAGCGGACTACAATGAGCAGTTCTTC. The chain employs TRBV27 and TRBJ2-1; 11 bases are a match to TRBD2. Losses at the gene ends were 8 bases for V and 3 bases for J; bases not matched to a gene: 3. The CDR3 runs 14 residues. The germline V gene encodes CDR1 MNHEY and CDR2 SMNVEV (reference sequence).

This chain connects TRBV9 to TRBJ2-3; D might be TRBD2 (6 bases). Per germline, CDR1 SGDLS and CDR2 YYNGEE. Trimming removed 7 bases from V and 2 bases from J, with 11 bases in between. There are 13 residues in the CDR3. The CDR3 bases are TGTGCCAGCGGGGGGTGGGACACAGATACGCAGTATTTT. Amino acid sequence: CASGGWDTDTQYF.

The rearrangement uses TRBV7-2 and TRBJ2-1; 13 bases fit TRBD2. Germline loops: CDR1 SGHTA, CDR2 FQGNSA. The V gene end was trimmed by 5 bases and the J gene end by 7 bases; junction bases not matched to a gene: 5. The CDR3 length is 15 residues. CDR3 region: CASSKRLAGGNEQFF. The DNA of the CDR3 is TGTGCCAGCAGCAAAAGACTAGCGGGAGGAAATGAGCAGTTCTTC.

The rearrangement joins TRBV7-2 to TRBJ2-7; D perhaps matches TRBD1 (6 bases). Germline CDR1 reads SGHTA; CDR2 reads FQGNSA. The CDR3 loop spans 15 amino acids. Trimming took off 2 bases at V and 2 bases at J, with 13 bases between the two ends. This CDR3 is CASSLTTGLTYEQYF. The DNA of the CDR3 is TGTGCCAGCAGCTTAACTACAGGGCTAACCTACGAGCAGTACTTC.

This clone occurred a few times. The chain links TRBV6-6 to TRBJ1-5; TRBD1 agrees at 7 bases. The CDR3 has 15 amino acids. CDR1 and CDR2 (germline): MNHNY, SVGAGI (reference sequence). With 6 bases clipped from V and 7 bases from J, the junction kept 12 bases outside the gene matches. The CDR3 nucleotides are TGTGCCAGCAGCCGACGACAGGGCGAGTGGCAGCCCCAGCATTTT. Its protein product is CASSRRQGEWQPQHF.

The chain couples TRBV6-5 to TRBJ2-7; D might be TRBD2 (5 bases). Trimming removed 5 bases at V and 1 base at J, with 15 bases between. Germline assignment: CDR1 MNHEY and CDR2 SVGAGI. The CDR3 loop spans 15 amino acids. CDR3 coding DNA: TGTGCCAGCAGTCCCAAGCGGACCGAGTCCTACGAGCAGTACTTC. This gives the protein CASSPKRTESYEQYF.

The chain uses TRBV7-9 and TRBJ1-1; D call uncertain. Trimming cost V 3 bases and J 2 bases, with 10 bases left between them. In germline, CDR1 is SEHNR, CDR2 FQNEAQ (reference sequence). The CDR3 has 14 amino acids. The DNA for the CDR3 is TGTGCCAGCAGCTTCCCCTCTTCCAACACTGAAGCTTTCTTT. This codes for CASSFPSSNTEAFF.

The chain employs TRBV6-1 and TRBJ1-6, with TRBD1 matching over 9 bases. Germline assignment: CDR1 MNHNS and CDR2 SASEGT. This CDR3 spans 18 amino acids. Trimming at V came to 1 base and at J to 5 bases, leaving 9 bases not matched to a gene. The CDR3 nucleotides are TGTGCCAGCAGTGAAGGGCCTCCCGGGACAGGGCATAATTCACCCCTCCACTTT. Amino acid sequence: CASSEGPPGTGHNSPLHF.

V usage is TRBV5-1 and J usage is TRBJ2-1; 10 bases map to TRBD2. CDR3 size: 17 residues. V gave up 4 bases and J gave up 4 bases; unmatched junction bases: 11. Germline CDR1 SGHRS, CDR2 YFSETQ. CDR3 bases: TGCGCCAGCAGCCAAATGAAGACTAGCGGGCAATACAATGAGCAGTTCTTC. Translated, it gives CASSQMKTSGQYNEQFF.

The chain links TRBV6-2 or TRBV6-3 to TRBJ1-2; the D gene is possibly TRBD1 (6 bases). CDR1 and CDR2 from the germline V gene are MNHEY and SVGEGT. Trimming took off 6 bases at V and 4 bases at J, with 15 bases between the two ends. The CDR3 is 14 residues long. The chain's CDR3 is CASSRAGVPYGYTF. The DNA for the CDR3 is TGTGCCAGCAGCCGTGCAGGGGTCCCCTATGGCTACACCTTC.